This TCR beta chain stems from a study of T cell changes during pregnancy in multiple sclerosis. Clones were read by immunoSEQ multiplex PCR, and TCRdb kept only the in-frame ones, dropping some. Seen here are some 56,000 clones, around 90% observed once, and the top ten hold around 3%. The receptor was derived from a female donor in good health, enrolled as a control in a pregnancy study. Sequences were derived from peripheral blood, sampled in the third trimester of pregnancy.

The CDR3 DNA reads TGTGCCAGCAGCAAAGTCAGGGAAAACTATGGCTACACCTTC. Encoded protein: CASSKVRENYGYTF. The chain is built from TRBV11-2 and TRBJ1-2; weak D call: TRBD1 (5 bases). Trimming left V 5 bases short and J 2 bases short, with 12 bases between. Germline assignment: CDR1 SGHAT and CDR2 FQNNGV. The CDR3 has 14 residues.